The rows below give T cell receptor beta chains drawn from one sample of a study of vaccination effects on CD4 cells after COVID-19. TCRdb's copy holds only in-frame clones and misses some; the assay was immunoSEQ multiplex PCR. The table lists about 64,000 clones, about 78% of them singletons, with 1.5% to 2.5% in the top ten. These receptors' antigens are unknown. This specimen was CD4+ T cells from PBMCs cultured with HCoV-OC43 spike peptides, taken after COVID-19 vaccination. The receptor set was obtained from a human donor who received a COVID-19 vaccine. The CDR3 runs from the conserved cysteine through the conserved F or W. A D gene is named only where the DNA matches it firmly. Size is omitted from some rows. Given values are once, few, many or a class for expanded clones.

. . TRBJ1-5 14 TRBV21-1 CASSTDRASQPQHF TGTGCCAGCAGCACCGACAGGGCGAGTCAGCCCCAGCATTTT
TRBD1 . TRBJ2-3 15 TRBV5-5 CASSPGDRGADTQYF TGTGCCAGCAGCCCGGGGGACAGGGGAGCAGATACGCAGTATTTT
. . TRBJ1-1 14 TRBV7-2 CASRIGHLNTEAFF TGTGCCAGCAGGATTGGACACTTGAACACTGAAGCTTTCTTT
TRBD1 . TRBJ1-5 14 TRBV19 CASSIQGAGQPQHF TGTGCCAGTAGTATACAGGGGGCCGGTCAGCCCCAGCATTTT
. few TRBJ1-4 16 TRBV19 CASSLFADSRNEKLFF TGTGCCAGTAGTCTGTTTGCGGACAGCCGAAATGAAAAACTGTTTTTT
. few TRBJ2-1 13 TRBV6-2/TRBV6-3 CASSYSRVHEQFF TGTGCCAGCAGTTACTCGCGGGTTCATGAGCAGTTCTTC
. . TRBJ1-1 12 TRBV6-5 CASSPRGGEAFF TGTGCCAGCAGTCCCCGGGGGGGGGAAGCTTTCTTT
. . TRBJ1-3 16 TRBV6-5 CASSYGTASSGNTIYF TGTGCCAGCAGTTACGGGACGGCGAGCTCTGGAAACACCATATATTTT
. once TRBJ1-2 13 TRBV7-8 CASSSGGNYGYTF TGTGCCAGCAGCTCCGGGGGAAACTATGGCTACACCTTC
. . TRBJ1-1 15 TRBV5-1 CASSLEFGMNTEAFF TGCGCCAGCAGCTTGGAATTCGGGATGAACACTGAAGCTTTCTTT
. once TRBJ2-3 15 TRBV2 CASRSDREANGNAYF TGTGCCAGCAGAAGTGATCGAGAAGCGAATGGAAACGCGTATTTT
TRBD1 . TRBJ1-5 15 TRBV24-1 CATSDRDSINQPQHF TGTGCCACCAGTGACAGGGACAGTATCAATCAGCCCCAGCATTTT
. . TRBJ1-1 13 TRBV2 CASSDDHNTEAFF TGTGCCAGCAGTGATGATCATAACACTGAAGCTTTCTTT
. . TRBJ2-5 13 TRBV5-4 CASSLLTSETQYF TGTGCCAGCAGCTTGTTGACTTCAGAGACCCAGTACTTC
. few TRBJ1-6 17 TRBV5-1 CASSLVQTGDFSSPLHF TGCGCCAGCAGCTTGGTCCAAACAGGAGATTTCTCTTCACCCCTCCACTTT
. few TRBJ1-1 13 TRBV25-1 CASSYPGSEGAFF TGTGCCAGCAGTTATCCGGGTAGCGAGGGCGCTTTCTTT
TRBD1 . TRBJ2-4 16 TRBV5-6 CASSYRGSVAKNIQYF TGTGCCAGCAGTTACAGGGGATCAGTAGCCAAAAACATTCAGTACTTC
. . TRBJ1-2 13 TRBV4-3 CASSQDFGAGYTF .
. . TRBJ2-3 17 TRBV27 CASSFIGSQGGGDTQYF TGTGCCAGCAGTTTTATAGGAAGCCAGGGCGGCGGAGATACGCAGTATTTT
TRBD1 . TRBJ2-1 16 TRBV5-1 CASSLAGQGAFDEQFF TGCGCCAGCAGCTTGGCCGGACAGGGGGCGTTCGATGAGCAGTTCTTC
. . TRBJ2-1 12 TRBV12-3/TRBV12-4 CASSYGTSEQFF TGTGCCAGCAGCTACGGGACGTCTGAGCAGTTCTTC
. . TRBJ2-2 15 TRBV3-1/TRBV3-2 CASSQDWGGPGELFF TGTGCCAGCAGCCAAGATTGGGGGGGCCCCGGGGAGCTGTTTTTT
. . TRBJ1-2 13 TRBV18 CASSPLDGASYTF TGTGCCAGCTCACCGCTGGACGGAGCAAGCTACACCTTC
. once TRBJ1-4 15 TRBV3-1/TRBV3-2 CASSQEERTREKLFF TGTGCCAGCAGCCAAGAGGAGAGGACACGCGAAAAACTGTTTTTT
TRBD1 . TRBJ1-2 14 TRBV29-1 CSVGTGGERYGYTF TGCAGCGTTGGTACAGGGGGCGAGAGGTATGGCTACACCTTC
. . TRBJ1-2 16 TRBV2 CASGGERDTDNYGYTF TGTGCCAGCGGTGGGGAGAGGGACACCGATAACTATGGCTACACCTTC
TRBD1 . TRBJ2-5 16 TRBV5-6 CASSLGGTGGKETQYF TGTGCCAGCAGCTTGGGTGGGACAGGGGGCAAAGAGACCCAGTACTTC
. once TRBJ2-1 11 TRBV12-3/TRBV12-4 CASSSRSEQFF TGTGCCAGCAGTTCTCGCAGTGAGCAGTTCTTC